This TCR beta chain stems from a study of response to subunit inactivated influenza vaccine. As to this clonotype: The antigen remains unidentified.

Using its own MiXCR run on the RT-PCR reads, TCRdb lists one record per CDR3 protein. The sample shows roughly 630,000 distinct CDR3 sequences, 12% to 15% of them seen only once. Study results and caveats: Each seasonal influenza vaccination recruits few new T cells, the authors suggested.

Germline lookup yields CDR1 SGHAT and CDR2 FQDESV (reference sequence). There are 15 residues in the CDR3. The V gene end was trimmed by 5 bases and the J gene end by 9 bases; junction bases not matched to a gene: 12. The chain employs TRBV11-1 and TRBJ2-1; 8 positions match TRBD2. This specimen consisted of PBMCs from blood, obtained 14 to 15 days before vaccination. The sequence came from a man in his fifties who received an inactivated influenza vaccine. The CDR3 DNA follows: TGTGCCAGCAGCCCGGGAGGGACCCCAGCAGGTGAGCAGTTCTTC. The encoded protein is CASSPGGTPAGEQFF. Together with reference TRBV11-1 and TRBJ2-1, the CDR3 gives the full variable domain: EAEVAQSPRYKITEKSQAVAFWCDPISGHATLYWYRQILGQGPELLVQFQDESVVDDSQLPKDRFSAERLKGVDSTLKIQPAELGDSAMYLCASSPGGTPAGEQFFGPGTRLTVL.